This record covers a single T cell receptor beta chain. Here immunoSEQ multiplex PCR was the method, and the copy in TCRdb shows in-frame clones only, minus some. The sample has a few hundred thousand clones, 88% seen once. This specimen comes from a study of blood T cell repertoires in COVID-19. Germline assignment: CDR1 SGHTA and CDR2 FQGNSA. V dropped 5 bases and J dropped 4; count of bases not matched to a gene: 10. The CDR3 is made up of 15 amino acids. Individuals in the exposed group had encountered a COVID-19 case within 2 weeks preceding study entry. J is TRBJ2-5 and V is TRBV7-2; the match to TRBD1 covers 7 bases. This TCR was recovered from a woman between 18 and 29 years old who had been exposed to COVID-19. The material sequenced was PBMCs or T cells enriched from blood (not recorded which). For the CDR3, the DNA is TGTGCCAGCAGCCGCCATCCAGACAGGGTAGAGACCCAGTACTTC. Encoded protein: CASSRHPDRVETQYF.